This T cell receptor beta chain was captured by sequencing in a study of cytomegalovirus exposure and HLA in healthy donors (dated by TCRdb to 2016 to 2017). Regarding the study in general: In an earlier analysis of about 560 of the donors, around 290 Gb of sequence data and some 100 million unique TCR beta sequences from about 179 million T cells were reported. Of the approximately 400 genotyped donors, roughly 85% fell in the genetic ancestry cluster associated with self-reported Caucasian donors. Class I and class II HLA loci were covered by the typing at four-digit resolution. Donor age, sex, ethnicity and CMV serostatus were compiled alongside the repertoire data. An earlier analysis of several hundred of the donors applied high-throughput TCR beta sequencing to assess whether each TCR beta V gene segment acted as functional or pseudogenic. Five DR-DQ haplotypes were handled as single units for association and clustering, since linkage in the cohort was strong. All discovery cohort repertoires had been generated using a single sequencing platform. To study patterns of TCR occurrence, a later analysis re-analyzed previously published TCR beta repertoires from 500 to 850 donors and added high-resolution HLA genotyping. In a later genetic analysis, genome-wide SNP genotypes for about three fifths of the roughly 670 donors were used, and that subset was treated as a discovery cohort. The aim of the study was to test whether cataloging public T cell receptors could identify signatures of past pathogen exposure. The T cell repertoires of 550 to 850 subjects were profiled by immunosequencing and related to cytomegalovirus serostatus. High-throughput TCR immunosequencing, statistical association of individual TCRs with disease status, and machine learning were combined to predict cytomegalovirus infection status. On average, around 230,000 unique TCR beta nucleotide sequences were sequenced per donor among several hundred genotyped donors of the cohort, with roughly 18% of those sequences being non-productive. The number of typed donors differed by locus: about 620-630 for A, B, C, DRB1 and DQB1; roughly 510 for DQA1; some 590 for DPA1; and about 450 for DPB1. Rather than drawing on any new phenotypic data, the later analysis identified candidate immune exposures from TCR beta sequences and the way those sequences occurred across donors. Along with the roughly 670-subject first cohort, a separate validation cohort of over 90 different subjects was used. An early release covering roughly 640 HLA-typed donors comprised about 300 gigabases of sequencing data and around 80 million unique TCR sequences.

The CDR3 sequence holds 17 residues, the cysteine and phenylalanine included. Only the CDR3 region is kept as DNA, spanning 51 bases read in frame from base 1. V and J are truncated by 0 bases and 5 bases respectively, leaving an intervening sequence of 18 bases. CDR1 SGHRS and CDR2 YFSETQ are derived from the germline V gene. General conclusions and limits of the study: Some IMGT-functional V segments, including TRBV6-2 and TRBV6-3, could not be told apart with the 87-base-pair reads, so those segments were excluded. In a later analysis, around 17,000 TCR beta sequences were associated with specific HLA alleles at a false discovery rate of 0.05. According to a later analysis, TCR association rates differed among HLA loci, with DRB1 alleles showing the most associated TCRs and HLA-C alleles showing the fewest. Cytomegalovirus status was reported to be diagnosed by the classifier with high specificity and sensitivity in both the original and validation cohorts. Because counts were too low, about 15 rarely observed V segments, including chromosome 9 orphons, were left out of the earlier analysis of about 500 of the donors. This cohort had only TCR beta chains sequenced, and the lack of alpha or paired-chain data limited which features could be detected. In the study, 150 to 200 TCR beta chains were listed as associated with cytomegalovirus. Because HLA typing was missing for some donors at each locus, association tests included only the typed subset. In a later genetic analysis, a missense DCLRE1C variant was associated with V-gene and J-gene trimming of TCR beta chains, and the association was replicated in an independent cohort. According to a later genetic analysis, donors in an Asian-associated ancestry cluster had fewer N-insertions in productive TCRs than the approximately 700-donor mean. The only immune exposure information available for the cohort was CMV serostatus. According to a later analysis, parvovirus B19, influenza, CMV and Epstein-Barr virus appeared linked to several top co-occurrence clusters. Roughly uniform sequencing depth across donors was assumed in presence/absence analyses, although this assumption may not hold. A few of the identified cytomegalovirus-associated TCR beta chains were confirmed in vitro to be specific for cytomegalovirus antigens. A further reported finding was that TCR beta sequences accurately predicted the HLA-A and HLA-B alleles for most subjects in the first cohort. Most CMV-associated TCR beta chains appeared to be HLA-restricted in a later analysis, and the HLA associations seemed to be driven largely by CMV exposure. A group of highly shared sequence variants was considered likely to be a technical artifact of the sequencing pipeline. A later analysis found that HLA-associated TCR beta chains were more clonally expanded and had lower generation probabilities than equally common non-associated chains. According to the authors, the approach could potentially be generalized to other disease states and immunological phenotypes. Correlated functional status among segregating V segments might reflect linkage disequilibrium, but an unknown experimental factor could not be ruled out. In an earlier analysis of about 540 of the donors, most TCR beta V segments were observed in productive rearrangements about 87% or about 30% of the time, broadly matching IMGT annotations. When HLA alleles, especially DR and DQ, strongly co-occurred, attributing TCR associations to individual alleles was difficult. Most TCR sequences were seen in very few donors, while some public TCRs were found in many individuals.

As regards this clone: Its antigen is currently not known. Base quality data are lacking; no much larger clone is found one base away.

The cohort was made up of 666 healthy bone marrow donors. All cohort members were sampled while nominally healthy, although unrecorded immune exposures were likely present. The donor was CMV seropositive and belonged to the group of a few hundred seropositive cohort members. Every donor gave a peripheral blood sample, and the peripheral blood mononuclear cells from that sample were used for TCR beta sequencing. The Qiagen DNeasy Blood Extraction Kit was used to extract genomic DNA from the blood cell samples. Library creation used the immunoSEQ multiplex PCR assay. A mixture of 60 forward primers for TCR Vbeta segments and 13 reverse primers for TCR Jbeta segments was used in the multiplex PCR. The CDR3 region of rearranged TCR beta genes was amplified from genomic DNA with a multiplex PCR assay. On the Illumina HiSeq System, the amplified TCR beta libraries were sequenced as 87-base-pair reads. Processing in the source paper ran as follows. In a later analysis, some 80 million unique TCR beta chains were counted across the 500 to 850 repertoires, and roughly 11 million of these chains were shared by at least two donors. A nearest-neighbor algorithm error-corrected the raw reads and collapsed the reads into unique sequences, merging closely related sequences to remove PCR and sequencing errors. Alignment of CDR3 sequences to IMGT reference sequences was used to assign V, D and J gene segments. For a sequence to be retained, a match of at least six nucleotides to both a V gene segment and a J gene segment was required. A rearrangement counted as productive if the CDR3 had no stop codons and remained in frame with V and J, and every other rearrangement counted as non-productive. Following IMGT convention, CDR3 was defined as the stretch from the second conserved V-encoded cysteine to the conserved J-encoded phenylalanine. The earlier analysis of a few hundred of the donors excluded any sequence lacking an unambiguous match to a single V gene segment. An earlier analysis of over 450 of the donors classified V segments as functional when productive rearrangements were above 56.7% and as segregating when the standard deviation between donors was above 5%. A statistical classification framework was built to diagnose cytomegalovirus status from the catalog of TCR beta chain sequences. In a later analysis, V and J genes were assigned by comparing TCR nucleotide sequences against IMGT/GENE-DB human TR gene sequences. In a later analysis, CDR3 sequences and most-parsimonious VDJ recombination scenarios were assigned using the TCRdist pipeline. In a later analysis, each TCR beta chain was defined by its CDR3 amino acid sequence together with its V-gene family, and reads without a unique V-gene family were excluded. In a later analysis, a few hundred highly shared, low-generation-probability nucleotide sequences were removed to address suspected cross-contamination and a sequencing artifact. For each public chain, a later analysis derived a clonal expansion index from normalized ranks of inferred template counts within each repertoire. In a later analysis, generation probabilities were computed with a VDJ recombination model fitted to out-of-frame rearrangements, and the resulting probabilities were checked against IGoR. Hypergeometric tests were used in a later analysis to score TCR-TCR, TCR-HLA and TCR-CMV co-occurrence, with a repertoire-size bias correction applied to the TCR pairs. A later analysis estimated false discovery rates by permuting HLA or CMV assignments 20 times. In a later analysis, co-occurring TCRs were grouped using DBSCAN, with TCRdist sequence similarity added in when clustering inside HLA-allele-positive subsets. Repertoires with fewer than 30,000 or more than 120,000 public chains, plus five repertoires with anomalous nucleotide sharing, were excluded from co-occurrence clustering. Not all clones reach the TCRdb copy of this immuneACCESS table, which keeps in-frame sequences only. Checked studies attribute under half of the gap to unresolved V genes and leave the rest unexplained. V and J calls and clone size come straight from that table; D and trimming were deduced from the DNA. The table for this sample lists 150,000 to 200,000 clones; 60% to 80% of them were counted only once. Clones ranked in the top ten supply almost 6.5% of the sample.

Sequencing was performed on PBMCs. This TCR derives from a man aged 35 to 55 in good health and CMV-seropositive. The V gene is TRBV5-1 and the J gene is TRBJ2-1; a weak D assignment points to TRBD2 (5 bases agree). The CDR3 amino acid sequence is: CASSLEVRTFIHNEQFF. The DNA reads as follows: TGCGCCAGCAGCTTGGAGGTCAGGACTTTCATCCACAATGAGCAGTTCTTC.